This TCR beta chain was recovered during a study of cytomegalovirus exposure and HLA in healthy donors. V was clipped by 5 bases and J by 2 bases; unmatched bases: 6. Germline CDR1 and CDR2: SEHNR and FQNEAQ (reference sequence). This CDR3 has 15 residues. PCR amplification relied on 60 Vbeta primers (plus 13 Jbeta primers). Sequenced by immunoSEQ multiplex PCR; TCRdb stores in-frame clones only, minus some. The sample carries some 190,000 clones, about four fifths recorded once. This clonotype was sampled from a man aged 35 to 55 in good health and CMV-seropositive. This chain connects TRBV7-9 to TRBJ2-7, with 10 bases matching TRBD1. The sample was PBMCs. CDR3 bases: TGTGCCAGCAGCCGCACGGGACAGGGGACCTACGAGCAGTACTTC. As protein: CASSRTGQGTYEQYF.